The entry below describes one TCR beta chain. The antigen is undetermined. Assay: immunoSEQ multiplex PCR; the TCRdb copy retains only in-frame clones and omits some. The repertoire consists of approximately 110,000 clones, with more than 90% occurring once and the leading ten covering roughly 1.1%. Germline loops: CDR1 SGHRS, CDR2 YFSETQ. Between the trimmed V and J ends, which lost 9 bases and 7 bases, there was a span of 17 bases. The CDR3 has 13 residues. This sample was included in a study of T cell responses to AZD1222 COVID-19 vaccine. Study results and caveats: Donor demographics were predominantly white British with a female majority; clonal diversity may be underestimated. Among spike-specific TCRs, nearly half reportedly target unmutated variant regions.

The chain combines TRBV5-1 with TRBJ2-1; perhaps TRBD2 as D (7 bases). The input for sequencing was peripheral blood, taken on day 0 of AZD1222 vaccination. The clonotype originates from an adult in good health. The CDR3 DNA is TGCGCCACCCCGCCGCGGGGGCGGAATGAGCAGTTCTTC. Protein: CATPPRGRNEQFF.